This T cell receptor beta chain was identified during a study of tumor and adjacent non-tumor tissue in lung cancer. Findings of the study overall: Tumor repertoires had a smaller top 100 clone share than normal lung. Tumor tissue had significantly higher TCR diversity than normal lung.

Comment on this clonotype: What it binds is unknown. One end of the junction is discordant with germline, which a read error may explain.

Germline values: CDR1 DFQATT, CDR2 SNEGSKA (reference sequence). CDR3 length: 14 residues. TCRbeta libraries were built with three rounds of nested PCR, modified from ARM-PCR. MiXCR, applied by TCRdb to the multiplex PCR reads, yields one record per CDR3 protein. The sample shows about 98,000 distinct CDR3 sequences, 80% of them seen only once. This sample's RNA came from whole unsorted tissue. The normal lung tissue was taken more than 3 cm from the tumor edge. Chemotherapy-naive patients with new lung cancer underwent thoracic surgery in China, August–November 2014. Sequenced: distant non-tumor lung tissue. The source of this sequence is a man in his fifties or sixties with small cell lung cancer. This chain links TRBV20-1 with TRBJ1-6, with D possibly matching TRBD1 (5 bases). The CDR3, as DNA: TGCAGTGCGGGGCCCTTGGGACGTAATTCACCCTTCCACTTT. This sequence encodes CSAGPLGRNSPFHF.